The sequence of this T cell receptor (beta chain) was determined in a study of shared clonotypes between healthy human individuals (dated by TCRdb to about 2020). In terms of the full investigation: The cohort comprised a couple of women and three men aged 18 to 49 years. Each donor's leukapheresis produced roughly between about 0.8 and 10 billion PBMCs. For each donor, CD4 naive and CD4 memory were each run on three plates, CD8 naive on two plates, and CD8 memory on one plate. To increase sequencing depth and limit assay-specific biases, TCR repertoire library preparation and sequencing were carried out by different laboratories using diverse techniques. To estimate repertoire size and how much clonotypes are shared between individuals, the study performed deep sequencing of blood TCR repertoires from a few healthy adults. Overall study results and their limits: Sampling was limited to blood, and TCR repertoires in tissue likely differ from TCR repertoires in blood. Rarefaction of sorted-subset datasets indicated incomplete sequencing despite the large sequencing depth. Across a few donors, about 5% of naive CD4, 3% to 4% of naive CD8, 2.3% of memory CD4, and around 0.4% of memory CD8 clonotypes were shared. Pairwise subsampling indicated that sequencing depth was expected to affect the degree of clonotype sharing among donors. Because the study included a small number of donors, the genetic and exposure-history diversity represented was limited. Compared with non-shared clonotypes, clonotypes shared by all four sorted-subset donors had higher generation probabilities. Naive subsets generally had larger estimated clonotype richness than memory subsets.

Note on this clone: Its antigen target is currently unknown. No base quality information exists; no much larger clone differs at one position.

CDR1 SNHLY and CDR2 FYNNEI were looked up in the germline V gene. V and J are truncated by 7 bases and 4 bases respectively, leaving an intervening sequence of 8 bases. The CDR3 has 11 amino acids, counting the end cysteine and phenylalanine. Of the read, only the CDR3 DNA is kept; its 33 bases are in frame from base 1. CD8 naive samples were CD45RO-negative cells positively selected for CCR7, giving a CD45RA+CCR7+ population that excluded TemRA cells. Donors were healthy HIV-negative adults with no recently reported acute infections or vaccinations. Only Caucasian adults living in Nashville, Tennessee, USA were represented among the donors. After blood collection by leukapheresis, PBMCs were isolated using Ficoll-Histopaque density gradient centrifugation and then cryopreserved in the vapor phase of liquid nitrogen. Purity and quantity of every magnetically sorted T cell population were checked by analytical flow cytometry. Genomic DNA was isolated from each sorted fraction and quantified by UV absorbance on a Nanodrop 2000c.

Using the deep immunoSEQ assay, multiplex PCR amplified TCR CDR3 regions from genomic DNA. For each cell subset, the extracted genomic DNA was distributed evenly across all wells of several immunoSEQ 96-well plates, and each plate served as one replicate. Each replicate PCR for sorted subsets received about 200 ng genomic DNA, equal to roughly 30,000 T cell genomes. Purified libraries were quantified with a Qubit 3.0 fluorometer, sized on a Bioanalyzer 2100, and re-quantified with the KAPA Library Quantification kit. Every immunoSEQ 96-well plate was sequenced on a dedicated single-read 150-cycle Illumina NextSeq 550 flow cell. On the study's bioinformatics: Because the immunoSEQ output included only junctional sequences and no quality scores, the filtering could not be the same as the filtering used for full-length reads. Sequences were annotated with PyIR, a Python wrapper for IgBLAST v1.9, and V/J genes and CDR3 were assigned using IMGT germline references. Reads with weak V/J assignments (E-value above 1e-6), missing CDR3, stop codons, out-of-frame junctions, or ambiguous translated residues were removed. V3J clonotypes were defined as sequences sharing the same inferred V gene, J gene, and CDR3 amino acid sequence. To compute the percentage overlap between repertoires, the number of shared unique clonotypes was divided by the size of the smaller repertoire. Three approaches were used to assess repertoire richness: RTK rarefaction, the Chao1 estimator, and Recon v2.1 estimates of unobserved clonotypes. OLGA was used to compute generation probabilities for all TCRbeta clonotypes that the gDNA method yielded from a handful of donors. TCRdb took this table from immuneACCESS and kept in-frame rearrangements with V and J called. Such tables lack part of the clones; where checked against another copy, unresolved V genes explain under half of the gap, and the rest is unexplained. V and J calls and clone size are as listed in that table; D and trimming were resolved from the DNA. Recorded for this sample are roughly 810,000 clones; roughly 96% of them occurred a single time. The ten most abundant clones make up around 0.25% of the sample.

The sequence came from a man aged 25-45 years in good health. Here the chain combines TRBV2 and TRBJ2-7; tentative D gene TRBD2, with 5 bases matching. The sample was naive CD8+ T cells sorted from blood. This specimen's cell subset or site label, interpreted: CD45RA+CCR7+. The DNA sequence follows: TGTGCCAGCATTGGGGAGTACGAGCAGTACTTC. Translated, it reads CASIGEYEQYF.